The T cell receptor (beta chain) under discussion was sequenced for a study of CD8+ T cells in alopecia areata. RNA, once extracted, was reverse transcribed into cDNA for use as the sequencing template. This table comes from immunoSEQ multiplex PCR, and its TCRdb copy is limited to in-frame clones, with some not included. This sample carries around 290,000 clones and no singletons, and less than 1.5% goes to the top ten. Study-level results: Clarity of TCR sharing across patients fell short of that in mice, possibly HLA-related.

Trimming cost V 1 base and J 3 bases, with 7 bases left between them. The CDR3 is made up of 13 amino acids. The germline gives CDR1 GKSSPN, CDR2 SITVG. CD4, CD8alpha, NKG2D, NKG2ACE and other markers guided sorting of pooled cutaneous lymph node cells. A few counts support this clone. Its antigen is as yet unknown. All gene names here are mouse names. The sequence runs out 4 residues before the end of the CDR3; the remainder is reconstructed from the germline J gene. The J gene is TRBJ2-1, the V gene TRBV31; D might be TRBD1 (5 bases). The sequenced sample consisted of CD4+ T cells sorted from a lymph node. This TCR derives from a C3H/HeJ mouse with alopecia areata. MHC haplotype of the mouse line: H2-k. The sequenced part of the CDR3 DNA is TGTGCCTGGAGTCCGGACACCTATGCT. Its protein is CAWSPDTYA. The whole CDR3 sequence is CAWSPDTYAEQFF.